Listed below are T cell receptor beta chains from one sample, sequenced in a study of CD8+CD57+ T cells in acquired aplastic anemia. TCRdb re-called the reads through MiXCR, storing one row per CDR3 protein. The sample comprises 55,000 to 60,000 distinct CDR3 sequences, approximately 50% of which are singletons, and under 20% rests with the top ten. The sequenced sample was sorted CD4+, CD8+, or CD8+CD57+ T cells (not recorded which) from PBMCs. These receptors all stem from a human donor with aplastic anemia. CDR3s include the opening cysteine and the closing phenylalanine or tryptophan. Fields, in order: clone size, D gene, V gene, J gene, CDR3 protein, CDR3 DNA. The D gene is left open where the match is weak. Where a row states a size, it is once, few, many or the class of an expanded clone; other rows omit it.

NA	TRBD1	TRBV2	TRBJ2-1	CASGDSPREQFF	TGTGCCAGCGGGGACAGTCCTAGGGAGCAGTTCTTC
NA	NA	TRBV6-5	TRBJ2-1	CASSSFTSAQFF	TGTGCCAGCAGTTCCTTTACCTCGGCCCAGTTCTTC
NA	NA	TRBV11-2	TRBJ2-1	CASSLVKRRGEQFF	TGTGCCAGCAGCTTAGTTAAAAGAAGGGGTGAGCAGTTCTTC
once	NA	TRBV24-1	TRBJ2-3	CATSDLGSTDTQYF	TGTGCCACCAGTGATTTAGGGAGCACAGATACGCAGTATTTT
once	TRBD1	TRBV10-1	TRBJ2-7	CASSEGTGGKYEQYF	TGCGCCAGCAGTGAGGGGACAGGGGGGAAATACGAGCAGTACTTC
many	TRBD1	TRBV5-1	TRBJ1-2	CASSLEQGAYGYTF	TGCGCCAGCAGCTTGGAACAGGGGGCCTATGGCTACACCTTC
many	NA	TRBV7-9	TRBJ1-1	CASSPGHRNTEAFF	TGTGCCAGCAGCCCGGGACACAGGAACACTGAAGCTTTCTTT
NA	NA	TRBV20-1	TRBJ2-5	CSATPQGRAAQYF	TGCAGTGCTACTCCACAGGGGAGGGCGGCCCAGTACTTC
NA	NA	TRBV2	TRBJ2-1	CASSGRGQFF	TGTGCCAGCAGTGGTCGTGGGCAGTTCTTC
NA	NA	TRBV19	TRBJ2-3	CASSRKVSTDTQYF	TGTGCCAGTAGTAGAAAAGTTAGCACAGATACGCAGTATTTT
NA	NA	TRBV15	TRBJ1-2	CATSREGGAGGYTF	TGTGCCACCAGCAGAGAGGGGGGGGCGGGTGGCTACACCTTC
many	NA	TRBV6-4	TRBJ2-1	CASREKGAGDWNEQFF	TGTGCCAGCAGAGAGAAGGGGGCAGGGGACTGGAATGAGCAGTTCTTC
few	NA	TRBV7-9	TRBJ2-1	CASRGNEQFF	TGTGCCAGCAGGGGAAATGAGCAGTTCTTC
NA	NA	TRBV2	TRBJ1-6	CASSATEPTGNSPLHF	TGTGCCAGCAGTGCGACGGAGCCCACTGGTAATTCACCCCTCCACTTT
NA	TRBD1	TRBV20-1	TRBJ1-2	CSARDWTGGGRFGYTF	TGCAGTGCTAGAGATTGGACAGGGGGCGGGCGGTTTGGCTACACCTTC
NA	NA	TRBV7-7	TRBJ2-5	CASSLGLGGETQYF	TGTGCTAGCAGCTTAGGACTCGGAGGGGAGACCCAGTACTTC
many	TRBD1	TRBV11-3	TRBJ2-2	CASSQGTGEGGELFF	TGTGCCAGCAGCCAAGGGACAGGGGAAGGCGGGGAGCTGTTTTTT
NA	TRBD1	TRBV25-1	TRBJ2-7	CASSEFEDRGYEQYF	TGTGCCAGCAGTGAATTCGAGGACAGGGGCTACGAGCAGTACTTC
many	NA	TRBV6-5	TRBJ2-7	CASSYDGRGGAYEQYF	TGTGCCAGCAGTTACGATGGCAGGGGAGGGGCCTACGAGCAGTACTTC
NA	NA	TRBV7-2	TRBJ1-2	CASSFQKNYGYTF	TGTGCCAGCAGCTTCCAGAAGAACTATGGCTACACCTTC
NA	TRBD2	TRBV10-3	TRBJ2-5	CATSLAGQETQYF	TGTGCCACCTCCCTAGCGGGGCAAGAGACCCAGTACTTC
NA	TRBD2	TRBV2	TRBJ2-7	CASSEGLAGNEQYF	TGTGCCAGCAGTGAAGGGCTAGCGGGGAACGAGCAGTACTTC
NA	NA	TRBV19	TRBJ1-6	CASSIDPDNSPLHF	TGTGCCAGTAGTATCGACCCTGATAATTCACCCCTCCACTTT